The rows below give T cell receptor beta chains drawn from one sample of a study of cytomegalovirus exposure and HLA in healthy donors. The assay was immunoSEQ multiplex PCR, and TCRdb's table has in-frame clones only and misses some. The data contain some 150,000 clones, around 73% of them singletons. Material for sequencing was PBMCs. These TCRs come from a female donor in good health and CMV-seronegative. CDR3s include the opening cysteine and the closing phenylalanine or tryptophan. Each record gives: J gene, clone size, CDR3 length, V gene, D gene, CDR3 protein, CDR3 DNA. A D gene is named only where the DNA matches it firmly. For some rows the clone size is stated as once, few or many, or as a class when expanded; others skip it.

J: TRBJ2-7
size: NA
length: 15
V: TRBV27
D: TRBD2
CDR3: CASRRLAGPIGEQYF
DNA: TGTGCCAGCAGAAGACTAGCGGGACCTATCGGCGAGCAGTACTTC

J: TRBJ1-2
size: NA
length: 15
V: TRBV10-3
D: NA
CDR3: CAIGPGDWNIYGYTF
DNA: TGTGCCATCGGGCCAGGGGATTGGAATATCTATGGCTACACCTTC

J: TRBJ2-7
size: NA
length: 16
V: TRBV6-6
D: NA
CDR3: CASSDKGGSGSYEQYF
DNA: TGTGCCAGCAGCGACAAGGGGGGGAGCGGGTCCTACGAGCAGTACTTC

J: TRBJ2-4
size: NA
length: 16
V: TRBV7-3
D: TRBD2
CDR3: CASSLSLAVAKNIQYF
DNA: TGTGCCAGCAGCTTAAGCCTAGCGGTAGCCAAAAACATTCAGTACTTC

J: TRBJ2-5
size: NA
length: 11
V: TRBV9
D: NA
CDR3: CASSAAGTQYF
DNA: TGTGCCAGCAGCGCAGCGGGGACCCAGTACTTC

J: TRBJ2-1
size: once
length: 18
V: TRBV29-1
D: TRBD1
CDR3: CSVKDRDRGLLPYNEQFF
DNA: TGCAGCGTTAAGGATCGGGACAGGGGGCTTCTGCCCTACAATGAGCAGTTCTTC

J: TRBJ2-7
size: NA
length: 14
V: TRBV27
D: TRBD1
CDR3: CASSLSGTGATKYF
DNA: TGTGCCAGCAGTTTATCGGGGACAGGGGCGACAAAGTACTTC

J: TRBJ2-1
size: NA
length: 14
V: TRBV9
D: NA
CDR3: CASSEVAGYNEQFF
DNA: TGTGCCAGCAGCGAAGTTGCGGGTTACAATGAGCAGTTCTTC

J: TRBJ2-7
size: NA
length: 13
V: TRBV2
D: NA
CDR3: CASTLQVQDEQYF
DNA: TGTGCCAGCACTCTACAGGTCCAGGACGAGCAGTACTTC

J: TRBJ1-2
size: NA
length: 16
V: TRBV5-1
D: NA
CDR3: CASSLYQAAEGYGYTF
DNA: TGCGCCAGCAGCTTGTATCAGGCCGCGGAGGGGTATGGCTACACCTTC

J: TRBJ1-6
size: NA
length: 17
V: TRBV5-1
D: NA
CDR3: CASSPSKGSSYNSPLHF
DNA: TGCGCCAGCAGCCCTTCCAAAGGGAGCTCCTATAATTCACCCCTCCACTTT

J: TRBJ2-5
size: NA
length: 14
V: TRBV5-1
D: TRBD2
CDR3: CASSLLAEQETQYF
DNA: TGCGCCAGCAGCTTGCTAGCGGAACAAGAGACCCAGTACTTC

J: TRBJ2-2
size: NA
length: 16
V: TRBV28
D: TRBD1
CDR3: CASIPSGTGNTGELFF
DNA: TGTGCCAGCATCCCGTCTGGGACAGGGAACACCGGGGAGCTGTTTTTT

J: TRBJ2-7
size: NA
length: 17
V: TRBV10-1
D: NA
CDR3: CASSGFRPGHSENEQYF
DNA: TGCGCCAGCAGCGGTTTTCGGCCAGGACACTCGGAAAACGAGCAGTACTTC

J: TRBJ2-7
size: NA
length: 12
V: TRBV2
D: NA
CDR3: CASTTVNYEQYF
DNA: TGTGCCAGTACGACAGTTAACTACGAGCAGTACTTC

J: TRBJ1-1
size: NA
length: 15
V: TRBV10-3
D: TRBD1
CDR3: CAISDPGQGDTEAFF
DNA: TGTGCCATCAGTGATCCCGGACAGGGTGACACTGAAGCTTTCTTT

J: TRBJ2-7
size: NA
length: 15
V: TRBV4-2
D: TRBD2
CDR3: CASSQAGAGDYEQYF
DNA: TGTGCCAGCAGCCAAGCGGGCGCGGGGGACTACGAGCAGTACTTC

J: TRBJ1-1
size: NA
length: 12
V: TRBV9
D: NA
CDR3: CASSAFDREAFF
DNA: TGTGCCAGCAGCGCCTTTGACAGGGAAGCTTTCTTT

J: TRBJ1-1
size: NA
length: 15
V: TRBV18
D: NA
CDR3: CASSPGVPMNTEAFF
DNA: TGTGCCAGCTCACCCGGGGTCCCCATGAACACTGAAGCTTTCTTT

J: TRBJ2-7
size: NA
length: 16
V: TRBV14
D: TRBD2
CDR3: CASGDTSGLAVYEQYF
DNA: TGTGCCAGCGGGGACACCTCGGGACTAGCGGTATACGAGCAGTACTTC

J: TRBJ2-5
size: NA
length: 15
V: TRBV19
D: TRBD1
CDR3: CASSILGQGQETQYF
DNA: TGCGCCAGTAGTATCCTAGGACAGGGCCAAGAGACCCAGTACTTC

J: TRBJ1-6
size: NA
length: 16
V: TRBV5-6
D: NA
CDR3: CASSLYWTGQQAPLHF
DNA: TGTGCCAGCAGCTTGTACTGGACCGGACAGCAGGCACCCCTCCACTTT